These 13 T cell receptor beta chains were all obtained from the same sample, sequenced in a study of regulatory T cells in long-lasting Graves disease. Relying on iRepertoire HTBI primers and Arm-PCR of CDR3 regions, the team built TCR beta libraries. One entry per CDR3 protein, called by TCRdb with MiXCR from the multiplex PCR reads. This sample has around 480,000 distinct CDR3 sequences, with more than 15% found just once. Time point in this sample: newly diagnosed GD, antithyroid drugs for less than 3 months. PBMC RNA served as the TCR library source. The data were also submitted as part of a second study, on T cells in Graves' hyperthyroidism and ophthalmopathy.

The specimen comprised peripheral blood mononuclear cells (PBMCs), sampled at new diagnosis, from a patient treated with antithyroid drugs. Source of these receptors: a woman aged 40-60 years with Graves disease.

The chain combines TRBV5-1 with TRBJ2-3, with TRBD2 matching over 10 bases. V was clipped by 1 base and J by 10 bases; unmatched bases: 0. Germline V gives CDR1 SGHRS, CDR2 YFSETQ. This CDR3 has 12 residues. Here the CDR3 reads CASSLSGGAQYF. In nucleotides, the CDR3 is TGCGCCAGCAGCTTGAGCGGGGGGGCGCAGTATTTT.

This clonotype was observed at least ten times. The chain recombines TRBV2 with TRBJ2-7; tentatively, D is TRBD1 or TRBD2 (6 bases each). The germline gives CDR1 SNHLY, CDR2 FYNNEI. The CDR3 sequence is 13 residues long. V was pared by 6 bases and J by 2 bases, with 11 bases between. The CDR3 spells CASRTGATYEQYF. The CDR3 region has the DNA TGTGCCAGCAGAACGGGGGCCACCTACGAGCAGTACTTC.

V is TRBV27 and J is TRBJ1-5, with 9 positions matching TRBD1. V lost 7 bases, J lost 3 bases, and 7 bases stayed unmatched. The CDR3 has 15 amino acids. CDR1 and CDR2 from the germline V gene are MNHEY and SMNVEV (reference sequence). CDR3 sequence (DNA): TGTGCCAGCAAGGCCGGGACAGGGAACAATCAGCCCCAGCATTTT. Translated, it gives CASKAGTGNNQPQHF.

This clonotype occurred many times. The chain employs TRBV28 and TRBJ2-1; 9 nucleotides match TRBD2. This CDR3 region has 16 residues. From germline, CDR1 is MDHEN and CDR2 SYDVKM. J was trimmed by 0 bases and V by 4 bases; bases with no gene match: 4. DNA for the CDR3: TGTGCCAGCAGTTGGCAGCGGGGGGCCTCCTACAATGAGCAGTTCTTC. It yields the protein CASSWQRGASYNEQFF.

A few counts support this clonotype. The chain links TRBV5-1 to TRBJ1-2; D gene unclear. V shed 3 bases and J shed 8 bases, with 11 bases lying between them. Looked up from germline, CDR1 is SGHRS and CDR2 is YFSETQ. This CDR3 contains 12 residues. This chain's CDR3 is CASSSEVEGYTF. CDR3 DNA: TGCGCCAGCAGCTCCGAGGTTGAAGGCTACACCTTC.

Of note for this clonotype: A read error is possible here, since a much larger clone lies one base away. This rearrangement joins TRBV12-3 or TRBV12-4 to TRBJ1-1; TRBD1 is a possible D gene (6 bases). The length of the CDR3 is 15 residues. The CDR3 region has the DNA TGTGCCGGCAGTTTAGACGGAACAGGGATCGAAGCAGCTTTCTTT. Its protein is CAGSLDGTGIEAAFF.

There are many counts of this clonotype. The rearrangement uses TRBV12-3 or TRBV12-4 and TRBJ1-1; D ambiguous. The CDR3 runs to 13 residues. V dropped 5 bases and J dropped 8 bases, with 15 bases sitting between them. The CDR3 is CASSGLLVLEAFF. The CDR3 region has the DNA TGTGCCAGCAGTGGACTTTTGGTATTGGAAGCTTTCTTT.

The CDR3 spells CSARVGGGETQYF. In nucleotides, the CDR3 is TGCAGTGCTAGAGTAGGGGGCGGGGAGACCCAGTACTTC. This chain joins TRBV20-1 and TRBJ2-5, with 7 bases that match TRBD1. The CDR3 contains 13 residues. The germline V gene has CDR1 DFQATT and CDR2 SNEGSKA (reference sequence). Losses at the gene ends were 1 base for V and 5 bases for J; bases not matched to a gene: 4.

The CDR3 region has the DNA TGTGCCAGCAGTTTATCTCGGGACAGCTCCTACGAGCAGTACTTC. Amino acid sequence: CASSLSRDSSYEQYF. The gene calls are TRBV28 and TRBJ2-7; 7 positions agree with TRBD1. V gave up 1 base and J gave up 0 bases; unmatched junction bases: 3. This CDR3 is 15 amino acids long. The V gene's germline CDR1 is MDHEN and CDR2 SYDVKM.

This clonotype was seen many times. The chain joins TRBV3-1 to TRBJ2-5; 8 positions match TRBD2. The CDR3 is 14 amino acids. Per germline, CDR1 LGHDT and CDR2 YNNKEL (reference sequence). The V gene end was trimmed by 4 bases and the J gene end by 5 bases; junction bases not matched to a gene: 6. The CDR3 coding sequence is TGTGCCAGCAGCCGAACCGGGAGGGTTGAGACCCAGTACTTC. It specifies CASSRTGRVETQYF.

This clonotype was counted between two and nine times. This sequence joins TRBV7-8 and TRBJ2-2, with a possible D match to TRBD2 (5 bases). The ends were cut back, 1 base at V and 4 bases at J, with 13 bases in the middle. Germline values: CDR1 SGHVS, CDR2 FQNEAQ. The CDR3 has 16 amino acids. In DNA form, the CDR3 reads TGTGCCAGCAGCTTAGAGGGAGTGTTGATCACCGGGGAGCTGTTTTTT. Amino acid sequence: CASSLEGVLITGELFF.

This clonotype was recorded at least ten times. The chain recombines TRBV12-3 or TRBV12-4 with TRBJ1-5; D gene unclear. V lost 3 bases and J lost 0, with 6 bases in between. The CDR3 spans 14 residues. DNA for the CDR3: TGTGCCAGCAGTTTTTTGGCTAGCAATCAGCCCCAGCATTTT. Translation gives CASSFLASNQPQHF.

This clonotype turned up a few times. The chain has TRBV19 and TRBJ2-1; a possible D gene is TRBD2 (7 bases). The CDR3 contains 14 residues. Germline V lookup: CDR1 LNHDA, CDR2 SQIVND (reference sequence). V dropped 10 bases and J dropped 2 bases, with 15 bases sitting between them. The CDR3 is CATTGGGAYNEQFF. The CDR3 DNA follows: TGTGCCACCACAGGAGGGGGGGCCTACAATGAGCAGTTCTTC.